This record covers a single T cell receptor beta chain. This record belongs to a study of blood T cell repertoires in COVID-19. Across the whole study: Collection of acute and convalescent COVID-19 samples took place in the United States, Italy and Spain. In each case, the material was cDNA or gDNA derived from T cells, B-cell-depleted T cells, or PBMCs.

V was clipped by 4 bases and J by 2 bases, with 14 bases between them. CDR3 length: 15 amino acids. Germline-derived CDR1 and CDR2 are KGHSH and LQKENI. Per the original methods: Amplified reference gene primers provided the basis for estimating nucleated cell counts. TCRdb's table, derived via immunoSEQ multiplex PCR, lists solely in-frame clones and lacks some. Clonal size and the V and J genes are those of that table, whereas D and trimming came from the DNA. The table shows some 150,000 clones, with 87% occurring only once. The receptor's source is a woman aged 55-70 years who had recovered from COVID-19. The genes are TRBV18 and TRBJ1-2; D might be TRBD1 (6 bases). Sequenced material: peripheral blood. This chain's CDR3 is CASSRAGGANYGYTF. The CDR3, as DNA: TGTGCCAGCTCACGCGCGGGGGGCGCGAACTATGGCTACACCTTC.